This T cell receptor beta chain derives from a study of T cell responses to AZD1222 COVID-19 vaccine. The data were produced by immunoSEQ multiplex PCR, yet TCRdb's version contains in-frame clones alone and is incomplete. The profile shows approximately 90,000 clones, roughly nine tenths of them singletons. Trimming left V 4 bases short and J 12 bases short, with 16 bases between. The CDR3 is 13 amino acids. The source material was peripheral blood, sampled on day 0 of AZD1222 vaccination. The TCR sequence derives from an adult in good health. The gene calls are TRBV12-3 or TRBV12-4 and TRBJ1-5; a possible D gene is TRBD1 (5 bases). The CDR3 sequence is CASSYGTAIVQHF. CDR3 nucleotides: TGTGCCAGCAGTTACGGGACCGCCATAGTCCAGCATTTT.